This record looks at one T cell receptor beta chain sequence and its context. What it recognizes is unknown. There are 17 residues in the CDR3. Deletions cut 3 bases from V and 4 bases from J, with 19 bases between. Per the germline V gene, CDR1 is KGHSH and CDR2 is LQKENI. These data are taken from a study of cytomegalovirus exposure and HLA in healthy donors. Study-wide findings and caveats: DRB1 had the most TCR associations and HLA-C the fewest, a later analysis found, with rates varying by HLA locus.

Nominally healthy donors provided the samples, though records likely missed some immune exposures. Amplification used 60 Vbeta primers and 13 Jbeta primers. Produced via immunoSEQ multiplex PCR; TCRdb's table is partial and in-frame only. The sample gives tens of thousands of clones, 77% of which show up once; around 3.1% is in the top ten. Sequencing was carried out using PBMCs. The gene calls are TRBV18 and TRBJ1-3; possible D gene TRBD1, 6 bases. The clonotype originates from a man between 50 and 59 years old in good health and CMV-seropositive. The CDR3 protein is CASSPKVLGASGNTIYF. CDR3 DNA: TGTGCCAGCTCACCGAAGGTACTGGGGGCTTCAGGAAACACCATATATTTT.